Each of the 32 T cell receptor beta chains below was sequenced from the same sample in a study of T cells after yellow fever vaccination. MiXCR, applied by TCRdb to the 5' RACE reads, yields one record per CDR3 protein. The sample holds 300,000 or so distinct CDR3 sequences, around 13% seen once. The sequenced sample was CD4+ T cells sorted from PBMCs, obtained 45 days after the yellow fever booster vaccination. All receptors come from a man aged 25-40 years who received the YFV17D yellow fever vaccine.

This rearrangement joins TRBV29-1 to TRBJ1-1, with D perhaps matching TRBD1 (6 bases). The CDR3 contains 13 residues. The ends were cut back, 7 bases at V and 0 bases at J, with 12 bases in the middle. The germline CDR1 and CDR2 sequences are SQVTM and ANQGSEA. The chain's CDR3 is CSDADRLNTEAFF. Written as DNA, the CDR3 is TGCAGCGATGCGGACAGATTGAACACTGAAGCTTTCTTT.

This clonotype was detected once. The chain recombines TRBV6-2 or TRBV6-3 with TRBJ2-1; 7 bases agree with TRBD2. Trimming cost V 6 bases and J 10 bases; bases outside gene matches: 18. The CDR3 loop spans 16 amino acids. The germline CDR1 and CDR2 sequences are MNHEY and SVGEGT. The DNA of the CDR3 is TGTGCCAGCAGACGCCCGAGCGGGATGTCAGGCTGGGAGCAGTTCTTC. This encodes CASRRPSGMSGWEQFF.

V usage is TRBV7-2 and J usage is TRBJ2-7; no clear D. This CDR3 is 13 amino acids long. V lost 4 bases, J lost 0 bases, and 7 bases lay in between. Germline CDR1 SGHTA, CDR2 FQGNSA. The CDR3 reads CASSSSASYEQYF. CDR3 in DNA: TGTGCCAGCAGCTCCAGCGCCTCCTACGAGCAGTACTTC.

V and J are TRBV10-2 and TRBJ2-4; D may be TRBD1 (5 bases). The germline V gene has CDR1 WSHSY and CDR2 SAAADI. The length of the CDR3 is 13 residues. V gave up 11 bases and J gave up 7 bases, with 18 bases separating them. The CDR3 region has the DNA TGCGCCTGTCGACAGACGGAAAGGAACATTCAGTACTTC. Its translation: CACRQTERNIQYF.

The genes are TRBV5-1 and TRBJ2-7, with a weak D call TRBD2 (6 bases). V lost 4 bases and J lost 5, with 13 bases in between. CDR1 and CDR2 from the germline V gene are SGHRS and YFSETQ. There are 13 residues in the CDR3. The CDR3 DNA is TGCGCCAGCAGCAACCTACTAGCAGACGAGCAGTACTTC. The encoded protein is CASSNLLADEQYF.

About this clonotype itself: Given a much more abundant clone one base away, this may be a read error. V gene TRBV18 combines with J gene TRBJ2-1; D unresolved. Germline CDR1 and CDR2: KGHSH and LQKENI. CDR3 length: 17 amino acids. V was trimmed by 3 bases and J by 1 base, leaving 16 bases between them. In DNA form, the CDR3 reads TGTGCCAGCTCACCTGGAGTGGAACCAACTTCCTACAATGAGCAGTTCTTC. Protein product: CASSPGVEPTSYNEQFF.

The J gene is TRBJ2-7, the V gene TRBV7-9; D unresolved. V lost 5 bases and J 6 bases, leaving 11 bases between the germline ends. The CDR3 is made up of 12 amino acids. Germline loops: CDR1 SEHNR, CDR2 FQNEAQ (reference sequence). CDR3 amino acids: CASSQVVGEQYF. Here the CDR3 DNA reads TGTGCCAGCAGCCAGGTTGTGGGCGAGCAGTACTTC.

The chain couples TRBV4-2 to TRBJ2-2; D uncertain. The CDR3 totals 18 residues. The germline V and J ends were trimmed by 2 bases and 0 bases, with 16 bases remaining between them. CDR1 is LGHNA, CDR2 YNFKEQ, per germline. The CDR3 spells CASSQRWGDPANTGELFF. The CDR3 bases are TGTGCCAGCAGCCAACGTTGGGGTGACCCTGCGAACACCGGGGAGCTGTTTTTT.

This clonotype was seen only a few times. This chain joins TRBV20-1 and TRBJ2-3; D perhaps matches TRBD2 (5 bases). The V and J ends lost 3 bases and 4 bases respectively, with 14 bases between them. The CDR3 extends over 14 amino acids. CDR1 is DFQATT and CDR2 is SNEGSKA in the germline V gene (reference sequence). The CDR3 nucleotides read TGCAGTGCTAGGCGGGTCTCGAGGGCAGATACGCAGTATTTT. This gives the protein CSARRVSRADTQYF.

The V gene is TRBV18, the J gene TRBJ2-7, with a tentative D call TRBD1 (6 bases). CDR3 length: 12 amino acids. V shed 4 bases and J shed 5 bases, with 9 bases lying between them. The germline gives CDR1 KGHSH, CDR2 LQKENI. CDR3 amino acids: CASSRQGHEQYF. The CDR3 DNA sequence: TGTGCCAGCTCACGCCAGGGGCACGAGCAGTACTTC.

This clonotype was detected a few times. The chain carries TRBV12-3 or TRBV12-4 and TRBJ1-2; D gene ambiguous. V lost 4 bases, J lost 8 bases, and 17 bases lay in between. This CDR3 is 14 amino acids long. CDR3 protein: CASSSLTVKGGYTF. CDR3 nucleotides: TGTGCCAGCAGTTCCCTGACCGTCAAGGGCGGCTACACCTTC.

The rearrangement uses TRBV20-1 and TRBJ1-2; 7 nucleotides match TRBD1. V lost 6 bases to trimming and J lost 4 bases; unmatched junction nucleotides: 8. The germline CDR1 and CDR2 sequences are DFQATT and SNEGSKA (reference sequence). The CDR3 extends over 13 amino acids. Here the CDR3 reads CSAGQALGYGYTF. In nucleotides, the CDR3 is TGCAGTGCCGGACAGGCACTCGGCTATGGCTACACCTTC.

This clonotype was observed many times. The chain couples TRBV28 to TRBJ2-7; 7 nucleotides align to TRBD2. Per germline, CDR1 MDHEN and CDR2 SYDVKM. The ends lost 2 bases at V and 7 bases at J; junction bases unmatched: 8. This CDR3 comprises 14 residues. CDR3 sequence reads: CASSLGGRAFEQYF. As DNA, the CDR3 is TGTGCCAGCAGTTTAGGTGGGAGGGCCTTTGAGCAGTACTTC.

CDR3 in amino acids: CASTMDRYDTSKYF. The CDR3 nucleotides read TGTGCCAGCACCATGGACAGGTACGATACGAGCAAGTACTTC. The chain links TRBV12-3 or TRBV12-4 to TRBJ2-7; 7 nucleotides align to TRBD1. V was pared by 7 bases and J by 11 bases, with 17 bases of the junction left unmatched. CDR3 size: 14 residues.

V usage is TRBV20-1 and J usage is TRBJ1-2; the D gene is possibly TRBD1 (6 bases). V was cut by 3 bases and J by 9 bases, with 14 bases left in between. The germline gives CDR1 DFQATT, CDR2 SNEGSKA (reference sequence). The CDR3 is made up of 12 amino acids. This CDR3 reads CSASRQGYSYTF. The CDR3 DNA sequence: TGCAGTGCTAGCCGGCAGGGGTATAGCTACACCTTC.

This clonotype was found many times. The V gene is TRBV18, the J gene TRBJ1-4, with no clear D. Deletions cut 1 base from V and 8 bases from J, with 14 bases between. CDR3 length: 15 amino acids. Per the germline V gene, CDR1 is KGHSH and CDR2 is LQKENI. CDR3 residues: CASSPQMRAGEKLFF. The DNA of the CDR3 is TGTGCCAGCTCACCACAAATGCGTGCTGGGGAAAAACTGTTTTTT.

The V call is TRBV11-2, the J call TRBJ2-1, with 8 bases matching TRBD2. The CDR3 is 19 residues long. Per germline, CDR1 SGHAT and CDR2 FQNNGV. The V gene end was trimmed by 4 bases and the J gene end by 5 bases; junction bases not matched to a gene: 19. CDR3 in DNA: TGTGCCAGCAGCTCAGAAGCGAGCTATCCGGGGCGGGAGGACAATGAGCAGTTCTTC. It yields the protein CASSSEASYPGREDNEQFF.

The rearrangement uses TRBV7-2 and TRBJ1-1; the D is unclear. The CDR3 has 13 amino acids. Germline values: CDR1 SGHTA, CDR2 FQGNSA. Trimming cost V 5 bases and J 1 base, with 8 bases left between them. CDR3 coding DNA: TGTGCCAGCAGCCAGATTGCGAACACTGAAGCTTTCTTT. Amino acids: CASSQIANTEAFF. Full variable domain (rest looked up from reference TRBV7-2 and TRBJ1-1): GAGVSQSPSNKVTEKGKDVELRCDPISGHTALYWYRQSLGQGLEFLIYFQGNSAPDKSGLPSDRFSAERTGGSVSTLTIQRTQQEDSAVYLCASSQIANTEAFFGQGTRLTVV.

The chain carries TRBV5-1 and TRBJ2-1, with 9 nucleotides matching TRBD2. Germline V lookup: CDR1 SGHRS, CDR2 YFSETQ. The V segment lost 3 bases and the J segment 8 bases; nucleotides outside the gene matches: 15. The CDR3 extends over 17 amino acids. The CDR3, as DNA: TGCGCCAGCAGCTCGGACCCGACTAGCGGACTCCGCGATGAGCAGTTCTTC. As protein: CASSSDPTSGLRDEQFF.

This clonotype has more than one count but fewer than ten. The V gene is TRBV11-2, the J gene TRBJ2-7; TRBD1 matches 9 bases. Germline CDR1 reads SGHAT; CDR2 reads FQNNGV. After removal of 5 bases from V and 2 bases from J, the junction contained 7 bases not matched to a gene. The CDR3 consists of 15 residues. The CDR3 reads CASSLLRQGAYEQYF. The CDR3 DNA is TGTGCCAGCAGCCTCCTTAGACAGGGGGCCTACGAGCAGTACTTC.

The J gene is TRBJ1-5, the V gene TRBV6-2 or TRBV6-3; a weak D match, TRBD1 (5 bases). Trimming pared 8 bases from V and 3 bases from J, leaving 14 bases between. Per the germline V gene, CDR1 is MNHEY and CDR2 is SVGEGT. This CDR3 spans 14 amino acids. The CDR3 sequence is CASFTPGLNQPQHF. The CDR3 bases are TGTGCCAGCTTTACTCCGGGGCTCAATCAGCCCCAGCATTTT.

In its sample, this clonotype was seen a few times. V and J are TRBV5-1 and TRBJ2-3; D is unresolved. The length of the CDR3 is 14 residues. Germline V lookup: CDR1 SGHRS, CDR2 YFSETQ. V was cut by 1 base and J by 1 base, with 7 bases left in between. As DNA, the CDR3 is TGCGCCAGCAGCTTGATGAAAGGCACAGATACGCAGTATTTT. Protein sequence: CASSLMKGTDTQYF. Full variable domain (rest looked up from reference TRBV5-1 and TRBJ2-3): KAGVTQTPRYLIKTRGQQVTLSCSPISGHRSVSWYQQTPGQGLQFLFEYFSETQRNKGNFPGRFSGRQFSNSRSEMNVSTLELGDSALYLCASSLMKGTDTQYFGPGTRLTVL.

The chain uses TRBV7-2 and TRBJ2-3, with a tentative D call TRBD2 (6 bases). V lost 6 bases, J lost 6 bases, and 19 bases lay in between. The CDR3 spans 15 residues. Per germline, CDR1 SGHTA and CDR2 FQGNSA. The CDR3 sequence: CASRQTRGGTDTQYF. CDR3 sequence (DNA): TGTGCCAGCAGGCAGACGAGAGGAGGGACCGATACGCAGTATTTT.

This clonotype was detected a few times. The chain combines TRBV6-5 with TRBJ1-1; D unresolved. CDR3 length equals 13 residues. CDR1 is MNHEY, CDR2 SVGAGI, per germline. V dropped 2 bases and J dropped 1 base, with 5 bases sitting between them. CDR3 coding DNA: TGTGCCAGCAGTTACCAGGAGAACACTGAAGCTTTCTTT. This gives the protein CASSYQENTEAFF.

The chain combines TRBV19 with TRBJ2-7, with a weak D call TRBD2 (5 bases). CDR3 length: 14 amino acids. V dropped 6 bases and J dropped 2 bases, with 14 bases sitting between them. CDR1 is LNHDA and CDR2 is SQIVND in the germline V gene (reference sequence). CDR3 nucleotides: TGTGCCAGTAGGGACGACATGACTACCTACGAGCAGTACTTC. Protein sequence: CASRDDMTTYEQYF.

This clonotype came up many times. The CDR3, as DNA: TGCAGCGCCTTCCACTCCTACGAGCAGTACTTC. It encodes CSAFHSYEQYF. This chain links TRBV29-1 with TRBJ2-7, with D unresolved. The CDR3 contains 11 residues. Looked up from germline, CDR1 is SQVTM and CDR2 is ANQGSEA. Trimming shortened V by 7 bases and J by 0 bases, and 7 bases separated the two germline ends.

The CDR3 loop is CSAPRGGNTNEKLFF. Written as DNA, the CDR3 is TGCAGTGCTCCCAGAGGGGGGAACACTAATGAAAAACTGTTTTTT. This chain connects TRBV20-1 to TRBJ1-4, with D possibly TRBD1 on 6 matching bases. Looked up from germline, CDR1 is DFQATT and CDR2 is SNEGSKA (reference sequence). The CDR3 runs to 15 residues. With 5 bases removed from V and 2 bases from J, the gap between germline ends came to 15 bases.

This clonotype was recorded a few times. DNA for the CDR3: TGTGCCAGCAGCCAACCCTCCCGGGGAGAGACCCAGTACTTC. It yields the protein CASSQPSRGETQYF. The V and J genes are TRBV3-1 and TRBJ2-5; weak D call: TRBD2 (5 bases). This CDR3 has 14 residues. Trimming shortened V by 2 bases and J by 4 bases, and 11 bases separated the two germline ends. CDR1 and CDR2 (germline): LGHDT, YNNKEL (reference sequence).

This clonotype was seen a few times. This chain links TRBV7-2 with TRBJ2-3; possible D gene TRBD1, 6 bases. The CDR3 has 14 amino acids. V was clipped by 2 bases and J by 6 bases, with 12 bases between them. CDR1 is SGHTA and CDR2 is FQGNSA in the germline V gene. The chain's CDR3 is CASSLRRQADTQYF. CDR3 DNA sequence: TGTGCCAGCAGCTTACGTCGACAGGCGGATACGCAGTATTTT.

The V call is TRBV6-2 or TRBV6-3, the J call TRBJ2-1; 7 nucleotides match TRBD2. In germline, CDR1 is MNHEY, CDR2 SVGEGT. This CDR3 spans 14 amino acids. V shed 11 bases and J 8 bases; nucleotides not matched to a gene: 15. CDR3 sequence: CASGGWAKYHEQFF. CDR3 nucleotides: TGTGCCTCCGGGGGGTGGGCCAAGTACCATGAGCAGTTCTTC.

There are many counts of this clonotype. The rearrangement links TRBV5-4 to TRBJ2-7, with TRBD2 matching 8 bases. Per germline, CDR1 SGHNT and CDR2 YYREEE (reference sequence). This CDR3 is 15 amino acids long. Trimming took 3 bases from V and 3 from J; bases not matched to a gene: 8. The CDR3 is CASSSPPSGSYEQYF. The CDR3 DNA is TGTGCCAGCAGCTCCCCCCCCAGCGGGAGCTACGAGCAGTACTTC.

V is TRBV20-1 and J is TRBJ2-1, with a tentative D call TRBD2 (6 bases). V lost 3 bases to trimming and J lost 6 bases, with 18 bases between them. This CDR3 comprises 15 residues. CDR1 is DFQATT, CDR2 SNEGSKA, per germline (reference sequence). The CDR3 DNA sequence: TGCAGTGCTAGCAGGGTAGGGACTCCCGCCAATGAGCAGTTCTTC. This translates into CSASRVGTPANEQFF.